Each of the 11 T cell receptor beta chains below was sequenced from the same sample in a study of radiation and T cells in renal cell carcinoma. Time point given: baseline pretreatment blood. Treatment indicated: 15 Gy SBRT to primary tumor, nephrectomy 4 weeks later. Produced via immunoSEQ multiplex PCR; TCRdb's table is partial and in-frame only. The data contain about 91,000 clones, 70% to 85% of them singletons. The sample consisted of blood, taken from a patient whose treatment included radiotherapy and nephrectomy. The receptors come from a man aged 55-75 years with renal cell carcinoma.

This clone has only one observation. CDR3 sequence (DNA): TGTGCCAGCAGCTCAGGCCCCAAAAACATTCAGTACTTC. Its protein product is CASSSGPKNIQYF. This sequence joins TRBV7-3 and TRBJ2-4, with no clear D. Germline V gives CDR1 SGHTA, CDR2 FQGTGA. The CDR3 covers 13 residues. V gave up 4 bases and J gave up 2 bases, with 6 bases separating them.

This clone has just one count. The rearrangement uses TRBV28 and TRBJ1-1; 8 nucleotides align to TRBD1. In germline, CDR1 is MDHEN, CDR2 SYDVKM. V was clipped by 3 bases and J by 5 bases; unmatched bases: 8. The CDR3 runs to 15 residues. DNA of the CDR3: TGTGCCAGCAGTTTTTCAGGGGGCGCCGGGACTGAAGCTTTCTTT. Its protein product is CASSFSGGAGTEAFF.

The table lists this clone with a few counts. V gene TRBV5-6 combines with J gene TRBJ1-1, with unresolved D. Germline assignment: CDR1 SGHDT and CDR2 YYEEEE. CDR3 length: 14 residues. Trimming shortened V by 2 bases and J by 1 base, and 9 bases separated the two germline ends. CDR3 DNA: TGTGCCAGCAGCTTCTATAGCAGGAACACTGAAGCTTTCTTT. As protein: CASSFYSRNTEAFF.

The chain has TRBV9 and TRBJ2-1; 7 nucleotides agree with TRBD2. Germline values: CDR1 SGDLS, CDR2 YYNGEE. CDR3 length equals 15 residues. J was trimmed by 7 bases and V by 0 bases; bases with no gene match: 7. The CDR3 sequence: CASSVGSGTGNEQFF. The CDR3 nucleotides read TGTGCCAGCAGCGTAGGAAGCGGGACCGGAAATGAGCAGTTCTTC.

The chain couples TRBV19 to TRBJ1-2, with D possibly being TRBD1 (6 bases). This CDR3 contains 17 residues. V was clipped by 4 bases and J by 4 bases, with 22 bases between them. Germline CDR1 reads LNHDA; CDR2 reads SQIVND (reference sequence). CDR3 coding DNA: TGTGCCAGTAGTACCTCCGGCCCTTCGACAGGCGTCTATGGCTACACCTTC. Encoded protein: CASSTSGPSTGVYGYTF.

The chain combines TRBV27 with TRBJ1-1; 8 bases align to TRBD1. Germline lookup yields CDR1 MNHEY and CDR2 SMNVEV (reference sequence). The CDR3 sequence is 13 residues long. V lost 3 bases to trimming and J lost 8 bases; unmatched junction nucleotides: 5. This CDR3 is CASSFTRDREAFF. DNA for the CDR3: TGTGCCAGCAGTTTCACCCGGGACAGGGAAGCTTTCTTT.

The V gene is TRBV7-6, the J gene TRBJ2-5; D may be TRBD2 (6 bases). CDR1 and CDR2 from the germline V gene are SGHVS and FNYEAQ. The CDR3 loop spans 12 amino acids. Trimming cost V 6 bases and J 5 bases, with 10 bases left between them. The CDR3 DNA sequence: TGTGCCAGCAGTGCGGGGTTGGAGACCCAGTACTTC. It specifies CASSAGLETQYF. Full variable domain (rest looked up from reference TRBV7-6 and TRBJ2-5): GAGVSQSPRYKVTKRGQDVALRCDPISGHVSLYWYRQALGQGPEFLTYFNYEAQQDKSGLPNDRFSAERPEGSISTLTIQRTEQRDSAMYRCASSAGLETQYFGPGTRLLVL.

This chain uses TRBV7-8 with TRBJ2-5; the match to TRBD1 covers 10 bases. Trimming at V came to 5 bases and at J to 4 bases, leaving 13 bases not matched to a gene. Looked up from germline, CDR1 is SGHVS and CDR2 is FQNEAQ. This CDR3 is 17 amino acids long. This CDR3 is CASSPRDRGFTGETQYF. CDR3 coding DNA: TGTGCCAGCAGCCCCCGGGACAGGGGTTTTACGGGAGAGACCCAGTACTTC.

The V call is TRBV5-1, the J call TRBJ2-2, with D possibly TRBD1 on 5 matching bases. The germline CDR1 and CDR2 sequences are SGHRS and YFSETQ. V lost 4 bases, J lost 4 bases, and 14 bases lay in between. The CDR3 is 15 residues long. This CDR3 reads CASSRQDSLTGELFF. The DNA for the CDR3 is TGCGCCAGCAGCCGCCAAGACAGCCTCACCGGGGAGCTGTTTTTT. Filled out from reference TRBV5-1 and TRBJ2-2, the complete variable domain reads KAGVTQTPRYLIKTRGQQVTLSCSPISGHRSVSWYQQTPGQGLQFLFEYFSETQRNKGNFPGRFSGRQFSNSRSEMNVSTLELGDSALYLCASSRQDSLTGELFFGEGSRLTVL.

V gene TRBV18 combines with J gene TRBJ2-3, with unresolved D. Germline values: CDR1 KGHSH, CDR2 LQKENI. V lost 2 bases and J lost 2, with 11 bases in between. CDR3 length equals 15 residues. The CDR3 loop is CASSPGSPITDTQYF. CDR3 sequence (DNA): TGTGCCAGCTCACCAGGGTCCCCCATCACAGATACGCAGTATTTT.

The chain combines TRBV7-3 with TRBJ1-1; D is possibly TRBD1 (6 bases). The length of the CDR3 is 13 residues. Germline V gives CDR1 SGHTA, CDR2 FQGTGA. Trimming removed 5 bases at V and 2 bases at J, with 9 bases between. This chain's CDR3 is CASSPTGNTEAFF. The CDR3 DNA sequence: TGTGCCAGCAGCCCGACAGGAAACACTGAAGCTTTCTTT.